This TCR beta chain was recovered during a study of lymphopenia after photon versus proton radiotherapy. Study-wide results and caveats: Photon-treated patients lost naive T cells and TCR diversity; proton-treated stayed stable. A bigger post-nadir fall in TCR diversity correlated inversely with survival time in deceased patients. After the lymphocyte nadir, photon-treated repertoires showed oligoclonal expansion, especially of CD8+ Temra cells.

Here immunoSEQ multiplex PCR was the method, and the copy in TCRdb shows in-frame clones only, minus some. This sample carries more than 9,500 clones, roughly 90% of them seen once, and the ten largest clones take roughly 3.3%. Comment on this clone: Its cognate antigen is unknown.

The clonotype comes from a man in his sixties with pancreatic cancer. The sample here was peripheral blood, taken from a patient treated with proton-based radiotherapy.

CDR3 amino acids: CASSLDGGYNSPLHF. CDR3 nucleotides: TGTGCCAGCAGCTTAGATGGCGGGTATAATTCACCCCTCCACTTT. The rearrangement joins TRBV11-2 to TRBJ1-6; D call uncertain. This CDR3 spans 15 amino acids. Germline V CDR1 and CDR2: SGHAT, FQNNGV. The germline V and J ends were trimmed by 0 bases and 4 bases, with 7 bases remaining between them.